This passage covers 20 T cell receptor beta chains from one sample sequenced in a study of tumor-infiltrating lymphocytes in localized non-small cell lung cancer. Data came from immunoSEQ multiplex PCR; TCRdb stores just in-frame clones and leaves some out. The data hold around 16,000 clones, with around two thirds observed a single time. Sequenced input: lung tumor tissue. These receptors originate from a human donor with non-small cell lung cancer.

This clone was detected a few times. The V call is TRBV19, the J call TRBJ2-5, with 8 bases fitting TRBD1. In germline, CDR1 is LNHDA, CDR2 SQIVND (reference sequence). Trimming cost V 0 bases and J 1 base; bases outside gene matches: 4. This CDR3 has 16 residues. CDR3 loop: CASSIDTTGAQETQYF. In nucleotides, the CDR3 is TGTGCCAGTAGTATAGATACGACAGGGGCCCAAGAGACCCAGTACTTC.

CDR3 loop: CASSSRDSNQPQHF. The CDR3 bases are TGTGCCAGCAGCTCCCGGGATAGCAATCAGCCCCAGCATTTT. This chain joins TRBV7-9 and TRBJ1-5; D gene unclear. Germline V gene lookup returns CDR1 SEHNR and CDR2 FQNEAQ (reference sequence). V was trimmed by 4 bases and J by 0 bases, leaving 7 bases between them. This CDR3 comprises 14 residues.

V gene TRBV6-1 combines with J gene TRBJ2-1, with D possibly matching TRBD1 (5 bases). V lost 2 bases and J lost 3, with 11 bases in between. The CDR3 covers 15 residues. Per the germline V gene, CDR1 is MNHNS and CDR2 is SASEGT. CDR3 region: CASSEWSQGYNEQFF. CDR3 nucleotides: TGTGCCAGCAGTGAATGGAGTCAGGGCTACAATGAGCAGTTCTTC.

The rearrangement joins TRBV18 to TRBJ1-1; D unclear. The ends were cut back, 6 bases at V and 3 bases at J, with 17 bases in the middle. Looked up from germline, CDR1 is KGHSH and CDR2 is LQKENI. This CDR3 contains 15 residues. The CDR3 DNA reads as TGTGCCAGCTCGTCGACACAGCTCCAGGACACTGAAGCTTTCTTT. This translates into CASSSTQLQDTEAFF.

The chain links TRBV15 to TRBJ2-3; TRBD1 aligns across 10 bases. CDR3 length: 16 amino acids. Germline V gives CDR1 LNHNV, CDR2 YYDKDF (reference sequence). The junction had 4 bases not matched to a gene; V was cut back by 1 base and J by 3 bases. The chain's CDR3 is CATSRAGTGDTDTQYF. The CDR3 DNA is TGTGCCACCAGCAGAGCCGGGACAGGGGATACAGATACGCAGTATTTT.

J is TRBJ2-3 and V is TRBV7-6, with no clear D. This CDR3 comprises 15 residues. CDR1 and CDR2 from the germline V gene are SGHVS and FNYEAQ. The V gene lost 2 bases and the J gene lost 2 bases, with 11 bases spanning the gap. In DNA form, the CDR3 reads TGTGCCAGCAGCTTACTAGAAACCTACACAGATACGCAGTATTTT. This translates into CASSLLETYTDTQYF. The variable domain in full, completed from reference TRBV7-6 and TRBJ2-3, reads GAGVSQSPRYKVTKRGQDVALRCDPISGHVSLYWYRQALGQGPEFLTYFNYEAQQDKSGLPNDRFSAERPEGSISTLTIQRTEQRDSAMYRCASSLLETYTDTQYFGPGTRLTVL.

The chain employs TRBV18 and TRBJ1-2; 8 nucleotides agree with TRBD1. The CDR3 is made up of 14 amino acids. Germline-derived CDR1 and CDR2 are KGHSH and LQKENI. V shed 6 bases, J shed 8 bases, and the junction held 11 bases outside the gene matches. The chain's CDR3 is CASSRTGFGQGYTF. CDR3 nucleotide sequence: TGTGCCAGCTCGCGGACAGGGTTTGGGCAGGGCTACACCTTC.

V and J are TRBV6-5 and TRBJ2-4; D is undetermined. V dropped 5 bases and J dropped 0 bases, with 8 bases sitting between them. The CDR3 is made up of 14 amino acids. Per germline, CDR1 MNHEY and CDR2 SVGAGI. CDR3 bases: TGTGCCAGCAGTAGGACCCTAGCCAAAAACATTCAGTACTTC. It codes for CASSRTLAKNIQYF.

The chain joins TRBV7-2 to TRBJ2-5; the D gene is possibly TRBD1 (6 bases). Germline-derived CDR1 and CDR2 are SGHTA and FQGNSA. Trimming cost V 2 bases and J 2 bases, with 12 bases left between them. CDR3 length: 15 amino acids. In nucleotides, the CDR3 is TGTGCCAGCAGCTTAAACAGGGAGTTTCAAGAGACCCAGTACTTC. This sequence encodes CASSLNREFQETQYF.

CDR3 coding DNA: TGTGCCAGCAGCTCTAGACAGGGGGTAGGTGGTGAAGCTTTCTTT. Amino acid sequence: CASSSRQGVGGEAFF. The genes are TRBV27 and TRBJ1-1; 9 bases are shared with TRBD1. J lost 7 bases, V lost 6 bases, and 12 bases had no gene match. Per germline, CDR1 MNHEY and CDR2 SMNVEV (reference sequence). The CDR3 totals 15 residues.

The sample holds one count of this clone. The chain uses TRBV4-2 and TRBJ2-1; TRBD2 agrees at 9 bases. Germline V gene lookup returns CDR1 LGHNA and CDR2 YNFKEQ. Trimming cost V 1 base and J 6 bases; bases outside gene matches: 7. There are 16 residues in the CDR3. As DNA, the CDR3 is TGTGCCAGCAGCCAAGCGTTTGCGGGGGGGCTCAATGAGCAGTTCTTC. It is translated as CASSQAFAGGLNEQFF.

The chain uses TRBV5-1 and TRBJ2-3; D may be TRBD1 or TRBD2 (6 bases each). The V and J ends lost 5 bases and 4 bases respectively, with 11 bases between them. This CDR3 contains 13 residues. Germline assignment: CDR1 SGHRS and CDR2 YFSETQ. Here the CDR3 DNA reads TGCGCCAGCAGGGCGGAGGGGGCAGATACGCAGTATTTT. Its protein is CASRAEGADTQYF.

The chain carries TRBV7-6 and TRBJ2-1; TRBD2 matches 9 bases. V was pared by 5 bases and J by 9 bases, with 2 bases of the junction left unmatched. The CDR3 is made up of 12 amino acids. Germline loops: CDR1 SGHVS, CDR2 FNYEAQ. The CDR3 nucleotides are TGTGCCAGCAGCCTTAGCGGGAGTGAGCAGTTCTTC. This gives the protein CASSLSGSEQFF. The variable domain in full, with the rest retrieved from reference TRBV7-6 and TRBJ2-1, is GAGVSQSPRYKVTKRGQDVALRCDPISGHVSLYWYRQALGQGPEFLTYFNYEAQQDKSGLPNDRFSAERPEGSISTLTIQRTEQRDSAMYRCASSLSGSEQFFGPGTRLTVL.

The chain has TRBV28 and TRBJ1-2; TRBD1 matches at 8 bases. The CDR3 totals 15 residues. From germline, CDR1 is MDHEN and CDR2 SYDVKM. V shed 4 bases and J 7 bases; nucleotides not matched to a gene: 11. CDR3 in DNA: TGTGCCAGCAGTTCCCAACAGGGGGAAGGGATTGGCTACACCTTC. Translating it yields CASSSQQGEGIGYTF.

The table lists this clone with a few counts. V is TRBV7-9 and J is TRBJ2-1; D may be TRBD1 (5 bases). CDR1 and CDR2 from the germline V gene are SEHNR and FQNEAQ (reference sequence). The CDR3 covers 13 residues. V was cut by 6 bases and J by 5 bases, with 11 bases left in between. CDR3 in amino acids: CASRQGANNEQFF. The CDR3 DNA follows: TGTGCCAGCAGGCAGGGCGCAAACAATGAGCAGTTCTTC.

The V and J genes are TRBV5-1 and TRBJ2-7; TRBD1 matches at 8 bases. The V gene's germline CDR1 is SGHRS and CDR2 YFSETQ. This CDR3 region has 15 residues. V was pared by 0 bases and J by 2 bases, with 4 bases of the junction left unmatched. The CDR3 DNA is TGCGCCAGCAGCTTGGGGGGACAGGTTACCTACGAGCAGTACTTC. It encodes CASSLGGQVTYEQYF.

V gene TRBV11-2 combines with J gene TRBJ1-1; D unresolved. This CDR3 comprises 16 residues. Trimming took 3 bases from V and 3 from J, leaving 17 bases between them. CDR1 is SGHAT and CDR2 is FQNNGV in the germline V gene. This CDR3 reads CASSFWAGMLDTEAFF. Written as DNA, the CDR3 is TGTGCCAGCAGCTTCTGGGCGGGGATGTTAGACACTGAAGCTTTCTTT.

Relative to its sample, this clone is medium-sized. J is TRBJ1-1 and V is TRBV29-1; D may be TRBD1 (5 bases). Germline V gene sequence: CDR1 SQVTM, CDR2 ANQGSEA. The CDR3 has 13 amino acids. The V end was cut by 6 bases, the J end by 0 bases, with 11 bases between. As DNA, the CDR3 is TGCAGCGTGGGAACAGGTCTGAACACTGAAGCTTTCTTT. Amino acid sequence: CSVGTGLNTEAFF.

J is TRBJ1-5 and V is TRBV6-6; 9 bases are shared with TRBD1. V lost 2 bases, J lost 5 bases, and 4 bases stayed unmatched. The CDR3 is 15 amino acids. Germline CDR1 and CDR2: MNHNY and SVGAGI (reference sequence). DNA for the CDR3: TGTGCCAGCAGTTACCCGGACAGGGGCGATCAGCCCCAGCATTTT. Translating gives CASSYPDRGDQPQHF.

The CDR3 sequence is CASSREADTQYF. DNA for the CDR3: TGCGCCAGCAGCCGGGAGGCAGATACGCAGTATTTT. The V call is TRBV5-1, the J call TRBJ2-3, with 7 bases aligning to TRBD2. The CDR3 runs 12 residues. Per germline, CDR1 SGHRS and CDR2 YFSETQ. The V and J ends lost 4 bases and 4 bases, in that order; junction bases with no gene match: 0.